The next 10 T cell receptor beta chains were all read from a single sample in a study of vaccination and CD4 T cells after COVID-19. TCRdb analysed the PCR reads with MiXCR anew, one entry per CDR3 protein. In the table there are 12,000 to 15,000 distinct CDR3 sequences, 69% of which are singletons. The sample consisted of CD4+ T cells from blood, taken after SARS-CoV-2 vaccination. These receptors originate from a human donor who had recovered from COVID-19.

The chain carries TRBV2 and TRBJ1-3; D not resolved. The germline CDR1 and CDR2 sequences are SNHLY and FYNNEI. Trimming removed 4 bases at V and 0 bases at J, with 13 bases between. The CDR3 consists of 16 residues. The CDR3 coding sequence is TGTGCCAGCAGTGCGTGGCGCGACAACTCTGGAAACACCATATATTTT. Residues: CASSAWRDNSGNTIYF.

This clonotype came up a few times. The chain joins TRBV20-1 to TRBJ1-2, with D unclear. Germline values: CDR1 DFQATT, CDR2 SNEGSKA (reference sequence). The germline V and J ends were trimmed by 3 bases and 0 bases, with 5 bases remaining between them. The CDR3 extends over 12 amino acids. For the CDR3, the DNA is TGCAGTGCTAGTGTGGCTAACTATGGCTACACCTTC. Amino acids: CSASVANYGYTF.

The rearrangement links TRBV2 to TRBJ2-7; 12 nucleotides line up with TRBD2. The CDR3 runs 16 residues. The junction had 5 bases not matched to a gene; V was cut back by 4 bases and J by 1 base. Germline V lookup: CDR1 SNHLY, CDR2 FYNNEI. The CDR3 nucleotides read TGTGCCAGCAGTGGACTAGCGGGAGCATGGTCCTACGAGCAGTACTTC. Protein: CASSGLAGAWSYEQYF.

A few counts support this clonotype. This chain links TRBV2 with TRBJ2-5, with 9 bases fitting TRBD2. After removal of 8 bases from V and 6 bases from J, the junction contained 7 bases not matched to a gene. The CDR3 spans 13 residues. The V gene's germline CDR1 is SNHLY and CDR2 FYNNEI. The CDR3 DNA follows: TGTGCCAGCCTGTTTAGCGGGAGACAGACCCAGTACTTC. Protein: CASLFSGRQTQYF.

The chain links TRBV20-1 to TRBJ1-5, with D possibly being TRBD1 (5 bases). The germline CDR1 and CDR2 sequences are DFQATT and SNEGSKA (reference sequence). This CDR3 has 16 amino acids. V was trimmed by 5 bases and J by 4 bases, leaving 21 bases between them. As DNA, the CDR3 is TGCAGTGCTGCCGATTCGCGGGGGGAGGCGAATCAGCCCCAGCATTTT. This sequence encodes CSAADSRGEANQPQHF.

V and J are TRBV2 and TRBJ2-5; possible D gene TRBD2, 6 bases. The CDR3 sequence is 15 residues long. Germline CDR1 is SNHLY and CDR2 is FYNNEI. Trimming removed 3 bases from V and 0 bases from J, with 11 bases in between. The CDR3 DNA is TGTGCCAGCAGTGATCGGGAGCGGTACCAAGAGACCCAGTACTTC. It encodes CASSDRERYQETQYF.

The chain uses TRBV27 and TRBJ2-1; maybe TRBD2 (5 bases). V dropped 1 base and J dropped 6 bases, with 13 bases sitting between them. Germline values: CDR1 MNHEY, CDR2 SMNVEV (reference sequence). There are 15 residues in the CDR3. The CDR3 loop reads CASSLFVGEGNEQFF. The DNA of the CDR3 is TGTGCCAGCAGTTTATTCGTGGGAGAGGGCAATGAGCAGTTCTTC.

The rearrangement joins TRBV19 to TRBJ2-3; the match to TRBD1 covers 9 bases. J gave up 4 bases and V 1 base, and 0 bases lay outside the gene matches. CDR1 is LNHDA, CDR2 SQIVND, per germline (reference sequence). This CDR3 region has 14 residues. Written as DNA, the CDR3 is TGTGCCAGTAGTATAGGACAGGGGGCAGATACGCAGTATTTT. Translation gives CASSIGQGADTQYF.

The V and J genes are TRBV20-1 and TRBJ2-7, with 9 bases fitting TRBD2. The CDR3 has 14 amino acids. CDR1 is DFQATT, CDR2 SNEGSKA, per germline (reference sequence). After removal of 4 bases from V and 0 bases from J, the junction contained 4 bases not matched to a gene. CDR3 nucleotides: TGCAGTGCTATAATTAGCGGGGGCTCCTACGAGCAGTACTTC. This codes for CSAIISGGSYEQYF.

The chain has TRBV6-1 and TRBJ2-3; possible D gene TRBD1, 6 bases. CDR1 is MNHNS, CDR2 SASEGT, per germline. This CDR3 region has 13 residues. Trimming removed 6 bases from V and 3 bases from J, with 10 bases in between. The CDR3 nucleotides are TGTGCCAGCAGGGAACAGGGTACAGATACGCAGTATTTT. Translation gives CASREQGTDTQYF.